This T cell receptor beta chain was documented in a study of CD8 T cells in Susac syndrome. A note on this clonotype: Its target is unknown.

Trimming pared 4 bases from V and 3 bases from J, leaving 16 bases between. CDR1 is SEHNR, CDR2 FQNEAQ, per germline (reference sequence). The CDR3 covers 16 residues. Reverse transcription of roughly 0.45 to 1 ug RNA was performed with random hexamers. MiXCR, applied by TCRdb to the immunoSEQ multiplex PCR reads, yields one record per CDR3 protein. The repertoire holds 150,000 to 200,000 distinct CDR3 sequences, with approximately 93% as singletons. Findings and caveats of the study: An acknowledgment was made by the study that its TCR sequencing and HLA analysis involved relatively few individuals.

Sequences were obtained from CD4+ T cells from PBMCs. This sequence joins TRBV7-9 and TRBJ2-1; D is perhaps TRBD1 (6 bases). The clonotype comes from a human donor in good health. The CDR3 DNA reads TGTGCCAGCAGCTCCACGAGGGGGTATAGCTACAATGAGCAGTTCTTC. This encodes CASSSTRGYSYNEQFF.